This is a list of T cell receptor beta chains from one sample in a study of CD8+ T cells in alopecia areata. The table came from immunoSEQ multiplex PCR; TCRdb's copy has only in-frame clones and leaves some out. The table shows some 150,000 clones, with less than 75% occurring only once. Sequenced: CD8+ T cells sorted from blood. These receptors came from a human donor in good health. CDR3s include the opening cysteine and the closing phenylalanine or tryptophan. D genes are given only for firm matches. Rows may omit the clone size; those that give it use once, few, many or a size class.

cdr3_nt: TGTGCCAGCAGCGCGCATTCAGGGGATGGCTACACCTTC
cdr3_aa: CASSAHSGDGYTF
clone_size: NA
d_call: NA
v_call: TRBV9
j_call: TRBJ1-2

cdr3_nt: TGTGCCAGCAGCTTAGGGGGGACTAGCGGGATTGGGGAGCAGTACTTC
cdr3_aa: CASSLGGTSGIGEQYF
clone_size: few
d_call: TRBD2
v_call: TRBV7-9
j_call: TRBJ2-7

cdr3_nt: TGCAGCGTTGGTTCGGGACAGGGGACCTACGAGCAGTACTTC
cdr3_aa: CSVGSGQGTYEQYF
clone_size: NA
d_call: TRBD1
v_call: TRBV29-1
j_call: TRBJ2-7

cdr3_nt: TGTGCCAGCAGCCCGCCGAACCCTGAAGCTTTCTTT
cdr3_aa: CASSPPNPEAFF
clone_size: NA
d_call: NA
v_call: TRBV14
j_call: TRBJ1-1

cdr3_nt: TGTGCCAGCAGCTTAATTAGCGGGAACGAGCAGTACTTC
cdr3_aa: CASSLISGNEQYF
clone_size: NA
d_call: TRBD2
v_call: TRBV11-3
j_call: TRBJ2-7

cdr3_nt: TGTGCCAGCAGTAAAACCGGGACAGGGCACTACGAGCAGTACTTC
cdr3_aa: CASSKTGTGHYEQYF
clone_size: few
d_call: TRBD1
v_call: TRBV28
j_call: TRBJ2-7

cdr3_nt: TGTGCCAGCAGTTGGGAAGAGACCCAGTACTTC
cdr3_aa: CASSWEETQYF
clone_size: once
d_call: NA
v_call: TRBV27
j_call: TRBJ2-5

cdr3_nt: TGTGCCAGCAGCCATACGGGGGGCTACGAGCAGTACTTC
cdr3_aa: CASSHTGGYEQYF
clone_size: NA
d_call: TRBD2
v_call: TRBV13
j_call: TRBJ2-7

cdr3_nt: TGCAGCGTCAAAACAGGGGAGACCTCTGAAGCTTTCTTT
cdr3_aa: CSVKTGETSEAFF
clone_size: few
d_call: TRBD1
v_call: TRBV29-1
j_call: TRBJ1-1

cdr3_nt: TGTGCCATCAGAAAAACAGGGTCCTATGGCTACACCTTC
cdr3_aa: CAIRKTGSYGYTF
clone_size: once
d_call: NA
v_call: TRBV10-3
j_call: TRBJ1-2

cdr3_nt: TGTGCCAGCAGCTCCCGGGTTTCATCAACGGGGGAGCTGTTTTTT
cdr3_aa: CASSSRVSSTGELFF
clone_size: NA
d_call: NA
v_call: TRBV7-9
j_call: TRBJ2-2

cdr3_nt: TGTGCCAGCAGCTTGGGGACAAGTAGCAATCAGCCCCAGCATTTT
cdr3_aa: CASSLGTSSNQPQHF
clone_size: NA
d_call: NA
v_call: TRBV11-2
j_call: TRBJ1-5

cdr3_nt: TGTGCCAGCAGCGACAGGCCCTACAATGAGCAGTTCTTC
cdr3_aa: CASSDRPYNEQFF
clone_size: once
d_call: NA
v_call: TRBV2
j_call: TRBJ2-1

cdr3_nt: TGTGCCAGCAGTCAGGGTGCGGTCACTGAAGCTTTCTTT
cdr3_aa: CASSQGAVTEAFF
clone_size: NA
d_call: NA
v_call: TRBV27
j_call: TRBJ1-1

cdr3_nt: TGCGCCAGCAGCCTAGGACAGGGGAGCAATCAGCCCCAGCATTTT
cdr3_aa: CASSLGQGSNQPQHF
clone_size: NA
d_call: TRBD1
v_call: TRBV5-1
j_call: TRBJ1-5

cdr3_nt: TGTGCCAGCAGCGTCGGTTCCGGACTAGCCCCCGGCAATGAGCAGTTCTTC
cdr3_aa: CASSVGSGLAPGNEQFF
clone_size: NA
d_call: TRBD2
v_call: TRBV9
j_call: TRBJ2-1

cdr3_nt: TGTGCCAGCAGCTTAGGGACGGAAAACTATGGCTACACCTTC
cdr3_aa: CASSLGTENYGYTF
clone_size: NA
d_call: NA
v_call: TRBV6-5
j_call: TRBJ1-2

cdr3_nt: TGTGCCAGTAGTATGACTAGCGGGAGGTTTCATGAGCAGTTCTTC
cdr3_aa: CASSMTSGRFHEQFF
clone_size: few
d_call: TRBD2
v_call: TRBV19
j_call: TRBJ2-1

cdr3_nt: TGTGCCGGCAGCACAGGGAACTCCTACGAGCAGTACTTC
cdr3_aa: CAGSTGNSYEQYF
clone_size: NA
d_call: NA
v_call: TRBV5-6
j_call: TRBJ2-7

cdr3_nt: TGTGCCACCAGCAGAGACAGGGGGCCGGTTCAGCCCCAGCATTTT
cdr3_aa: CATSRDRGPVQPQHF
clone_size: NA
d_call: TRBD1
v_call: TRBV15
j_call: TRBJ1-5

cdr3_nt: TGTGCCAGCAGGCAGGACAGCAACACCGGGGAGCTGTTTTTT
cdr3_aa: CASRQDSNTGELFF
clone_size: few
d_call: NA
v_call: TRBV7-2
j_call: TRBJ2-2

cdr3_nt: TGCGCCAGCAGCACGGGACCGATGAACACTGAAGCTTTCTTT
cdr3_aa: CASSTGPMNTEAFF
clone_size: NA
d_call: NA
v_call: TRBV5-1
j_call: TRBJ1-1

cdr3_nt: TGTGCCAGCAGTTTATCGGTTAACACTGAAGCTTTCTTT
cdr3_aa: CASSLSVNTEAFF
clone_size: NA
d_call: NA
v_call: TRBV27
j_call: TRBJ1-1

cdr3_nt: TGTGCCAGCAGCGTAGGCATTAGCAATCAGCCCCAGCATTTT
cdr3_aa: CASSVGISNQPQHF
clone_size: NA
d_call: NA
v_call: TRBV9
j_call: TRBJ1-5

cdr3_nt: TGCGCCAGCAGCTTGGCGGGAGCTGAAACCTACAATGAGCAGTTCTTC
cdr3_aa: CASSLAGAETYNEQFF
clone_size: NA
d_call: NA
v_call: TRBV5-1
j_call: TRBJ2-1

cdr3_nt: TGTGCCACCAGCAGCAGGGGGCATGGAAACACCATATATTTT
cdr3_aa: CATSSRGHGNTIYF
clone_size: NA
d_call: TRBD1
v_call: TRBV15
j_call: TRBJ1-3

cdr3_nt: TGTGCCAGCAGCCGCGTGAATCAGCCCCAGCATTTT
cdr3_aa: CASSRVNQPQHF
clone_size: NA
d_call: NA
v_call: TRBV7-9
j_call: TRBJ1-5

cdr3_nt: TGTGCCAGCGGTCTTGGGACCTGGGAGCAGTACTTC
cdr3_aa: CASGLGTWEQYF
clone_size: NA
d_call: NA
v_call: TRBV25-1
j_call: TRBJ2-7

cdr3_nt: TGTGCCACCAGCAGCTACAATGAGCAGTTCTTC
cdr3_aa: CATSSYNEQFF
clone_size: NA
d_call: NA
v_call: TRBV15
j_call: TRBJ2-1

cdr3_nt: TGTGCCAGCAGCTCGGGACTCCTGAACACTGAAGCTTTCTTT
cdr3_aa: CASSSGLLNTEAFF
clone_size: NA
d_call: NA
v_call: TRBV7-8
j_call: TRBJ1-1

cdr3_nt: TGCAGTGCTAGAGTAGACTACGAGCAGTACTTC
cdr3_aa: CSARVDYEQYF
clone_size: NA
d_call: NA
v_call: TRBV20-1
j_call: TRBJ2-7

cdr3_nt: TGTGCCAGCAGTTACCGGGGGGGGAGCTACGAGCAGTACTTC
cdr3_aa: CASSYRGGSYEQYF
clone_size: NA
d_call: TRBD2
v_call: TRBV6-5
j_call: TRBJ2-7

cdr3_nt: TGTGCCAGCAGCGTACCGGGACAGGGCGATCTGGAGACCCAGTACTTC
cdr3_aa: CASSVPGQGDLETQYF
clone_size: NA
d_call: TRBD1
v_call: TRBV9
j_call: TRBJ2-5

cdr3_nt: TGCAGCGTTGAAGATCCGTCTGGTGGGGCCTACGAGCAGTACTTC
cdr3_aa: CSVEDPSGGAYEQYF
clone_size: NA
d_call: NA
v_call: TRBV29-1
j_call: TRBJ2-7

cdr3_nt: TGTGCCAGCAGAGGCGGGAGTCCCGGGGAGCTGTTTTTT
cdr3_aa: CASRGGSPGELFF
clone_size: few
d_call: TRBD2
v_call: TRBV7-9
j_call: TRBJ2-2

cdr3_nt: TGTGCCAGCAGTTTATCGGAAAGAGAGACCCAGTACTTC
cdr3_aa: CASSLSERETQYF
clone_size: NA
d_call: NA
v_call: TRBV27
j_call: TRBJ2-5

cdr3_nt: TGTGCCACCAGCAGAGTGGGGGGGTTTTGGGAAAACACCATATATTTT
cdr3_aa: CATSRVGGFWENTIYF
clone_size: NA
d_call: NA
v_call: TRBV15
j_call: TRBJ1-3

cdr3_nt: TGTGCCAGCAGTTACTCTCCCGGGAGTGTCTACGAGCAGTACTTC
cdr3_aa: CASSYSPGSVYEQYF
clone_size: NA
d_call: NA
v_call: TRBV6-5
j_call: TRBJ2-7

cdr3_nt: TGCAGCGTTGAGGGCAGGGATGGCTACACCTTC
cdr3_aa: CSVEGRDGYTF
clone_size: NA
d_call: NA
v_call: TRBV29-1
j_call: TRBJ1-2

cdr3_nt: TGTGCCAGCAGTTTCCCCGTTGGTCTGGGGAACAATGAGCAGTTCTTC
cdr3_aa: CASSFPVGLGNNEQFF
clone_size: NA
d_call: NA
v_call: TRBV27
j_call: TRBJ2-1

cdr3_nt: TGTGCCAGCGGCCTAGCGGTACAAGAGACCCAGTACTTC
cdr3_aa: CASGLAVQETQYF
clone_size: NA
d_call: TRBD2
v_call: TRBV27
j_call: TRBJ2-5

cdr3_nt: TGTGCCAGCAAGGGACTAGCGGGCACGAGCTCCTACAATGAGCAGTTCTTC
cdr3_aa: CASKGLAGTSSYNEQFF
clone_size: few
d_call: TRBD2
v_call: TRBV2
j_call: TRBJ2-1

cdr3_nt: TGCGCCAGCAGCTTGACAGCGGGAGCCCAGTACAATGAGCAGTTCTTC
cdr3_aa: CASSLTAGAQYNEQFF
clone_size: NA
d_call: TRBD2
v_call: TRBV5-1
j_call: TRBJ2-1